This section outlines one T cell receptor (beta chain) sequence together with its context. Its specificity is not known. This specimen belongs to a study of lymphopenia after photon versus proton radiotherapy. Notes on the study in general: Survival link was tested only in deceased patients; proton benefit remains a possibility.

With 4 bases removed from V and 4 bases from J, the gap between germline ends came to 15 bases. This CDR3 is built from 15 residues. In germline, CDR1 is SGHKS, CDR2 YYEKEE (reference sequence). Sequencing was performed with immunoSEQ multiplex PCR; in TCRdb, only in-frame clones are kept and a portion is missing. The repertoire holds roughly 64,000 clones, with 87% as singletons. The chain combines TRBV5-5 with TRBJ2-1; no clear D. The material sequenced was peripheral blood, taken from a patient treated with proton-based radiotherapy. This receptor was taken from an elderly man with esophageal cancer. DNA of the CDR3: TGTGCCAGCAGCCCCTCGCCAGAAGCGTACAATGAGCAGTTCTTC. Protein product: CASSPSPEAYNEQFF.